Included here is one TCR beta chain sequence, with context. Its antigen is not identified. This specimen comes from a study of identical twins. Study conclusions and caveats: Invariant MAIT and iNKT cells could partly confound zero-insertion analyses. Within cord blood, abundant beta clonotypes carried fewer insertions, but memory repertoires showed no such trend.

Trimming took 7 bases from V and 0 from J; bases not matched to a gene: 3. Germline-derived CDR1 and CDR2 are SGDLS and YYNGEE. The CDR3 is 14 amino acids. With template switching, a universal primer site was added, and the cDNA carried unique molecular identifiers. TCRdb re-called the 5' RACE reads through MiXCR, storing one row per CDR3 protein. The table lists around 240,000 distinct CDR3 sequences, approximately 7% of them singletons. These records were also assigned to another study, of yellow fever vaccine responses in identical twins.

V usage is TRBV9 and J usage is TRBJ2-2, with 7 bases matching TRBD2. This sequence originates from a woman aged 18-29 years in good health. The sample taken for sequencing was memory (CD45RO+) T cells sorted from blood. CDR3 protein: CASGGTTNTGELFF. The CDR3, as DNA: TGTGCCAGCGGCGGGACTACGAACACCGGGGAGCTGTTTTTT.